This is a list of T cell receptor beta chains from one sample in a study of CD4 T cell repertoires in COVID-19. Here immunoSEQ multiplex PCR was the method, and the copy in TCRdb shows in-frame clones only, minus some. This sample has fewer than 30,000 clones, with roughly 93% found just once. The sequencing used circulating follicular helper CD4+ T cells (cTfh) from blood, collected before the COVID-19 pandemic. Receptors were obtained from a human donor who had COVID-19. CDR3s include the opening cysteine and the closing phenylalanine or tryptophan. A D gene is named only where the DNA matches it firmly. Expanded clones are given a class, and other clones once, few, many or no size at all.

abundance,d_gene,v_gene,j_gene,CDR3nt,CDR3aa
.,.,TRBV5-1,TRBJ2-6,TGCGCCAGCGGCGTGGGGGCTGGCGGGGCCAACGTCCTGACTTTC,CASGVGAGGANVLTF
.,TRBD2,TRBV7-8,TRBJ2-2,TGTGCCAGCAGCTCACTGACTAGCCTGAACACCGGGGAGCTGTTTTTT,CASSSLTSLNTGELFF
.,TRBD2,TRBV10-3,TRBJ2-1,TGTGCCATCAGTGAGAGCCAGCGGGAAAGGGTCTTC,CAISESQRERVF
.,TRBD1,TRBV6-8,TRBJ1-3,TGTGCCAGCAGTTCGACCTTCGGACAGGGGGATCCTGGAAACACCATATATTTT,CASSSTFGQGDPGNTIYF
.,.,TRBV6-1,TRBJ1-1,TGTGCCAGCAGTGATACCCGGCAGGGTGGGGCTTTCTTT,CASSDTRQGGAFF
.,.,TRBV19,TRBJ1-4,TGTGCCAGTAGTATCGGGATGGGTAATGAAAAACTGTTTTTT,CASSIGMGNEKLFF
.,.,TRBV6-5,TRBJ1-5,TGTGCCAGCAGCCCTATCGTTCCCAGCAATCAGCCCCAGCATTTT,CASSPIVPSNQPQHF
.,TRBD1,TRBV29-1,TRBJ1-1,TGCAGCGTTGCATCTCCCGGGACAGGGGGCGCGAAAGCTTTCTTT,CSVASPGTGGAKAFF
once,TRBD1,TRBV2,TRBJ2-5,TGTGCCAGCACATATAGGACAGGGGACCAAGAGACCCAGTACTTC,CASTYRTGDQETQYF
.,.,TRBV6-5,TRBJ1-2,TGTGCCAGCAGACCGACAGGACCATATGGCTACACCTTC,CASRPTGPYGYTF
.,.,TRBV2,TRBJ1-1,TGTGCCAGCAACCAGGTTAAGAACACTGAAGCTTTCTTT,CASNQVKNTEAFF
.,.,TRBV7-2,TRBJ1-2,TGTGCCAGCAGCTCGACCGTTTCGGGGGGGGATGGCTACACCTTC,CASSSTVSGGDGYTF
.,TRBD2,TRBV6-5,TRBJ2-2,TGTGCCAGCAGTCGGACTAGCGGAAACACCGGGGAGCTGTTTTTT,CASSRTSGNTGELFF
once,.,TRBV18,TRBJ2-1,TGTGCCAGCTCGCCGAACTCACCCTCCTACAATGAGCAGTTCTTC,CASSPNSPSYNEQFF
.,.,TRBV7-9,TRBJ2-2,TGTGCCAGCAGCTCCACTACAGGGAAGAACACCGGGGAGCTGTTTTTT,CASSSTTGKNTGELFF
.,TRBD2,TRBV10-2,TRBJ2-3,TGCGCCAGCAGTCGGTCTAGCGGGGCACTCACAGATACGCAGTATTTT,CASSRSSGALTDTQYF
.,.,TRBV5-4,TRBJ1-1,TGTGCCAGCAGCTTGGAGATGGGGGCGGAAGCTTTCTTT,CASSLEMGAEAFF
once,.,TRBV7-6,TRBJ1-1,TGTGCCAGCAGCTTAGGGGGCAGGGACACTGAAGCTTTCTTT,CASSLGGRDTEAFF
.,TRBD1,TRBV14,TRBJ2-2,TGTGCCAGCAGCCACTTACAGGGGGAAGTGGCCGGGGAGCTGTTTTTT,CASSHLQGEVAGELFF
.,.,TRBV6-6,TRBJ2-3,TGTGCCAGCAGCTCCAGTTCAAGCGTCACAGATACGCAGTATTTT,CASSSSSSVTDTQYF
.,.,TRBV29-1,TRBJ1-1,TGCAGCGTCCAAGGGCAGGGATCAGCGAACACTGAAGCTTTCTTT,CSVQGQGSANTEAFF
.,TRBD2,TRBV5-1,TRBJ2-7,TGCGCCAGCAGCTTTCAAATGGGTCGGGGGGCCTACGAGCAGTACTTC,CASSFQMGRGAYEQYF
.,TRBD2,TRBV2,TRBJ2-1,TGTGCCAGCAGTGGGCGGGGACTAGCGGGGGGCGAAGACAATGAGCAGTTCTTC,CASSGRGLAGGEDNEQFF
.,TRBD1,TRBV5-1,TRBJ1-5,TGCGCCAGCAGCGTAACAGGGGGCGGGCAGCCCCAGCATTTT,CASSVTGGGQPQHF
.,TRBD2,TRBV5-1,TRBJ2-3,TGCGCCAGCAGCTCTCTAGCGGGAGGGCCCACAGATACGCAGTATTTT,CASSSLAGGPTDTQYF
.,TRBD2,TRBV7-2,TRBJ2-3,TGTGCCAGCAGCCCGTTAGCGGGCGGGGATACGCAGTATTTT,CASSPLAGGDTQYF
.,.,TRBV5-5,TRBJ2-2,TGTGCCAGCAGCCCGAGAACCGGGGAGCTGTTTTTT,CASSPRTGELFF
.,TRBD2,TRBV27,TRBJ2-3,TGTGCCAGCAGCTTAGCGGGAGCTTGGTCAGATACGCAGTATTTT,CASSLAGAWSDTQYF
.,TRBD2,TRBV10-3,TRBJ2-3,TGTGCCATCGGGGGGGGACTAGCGGGGGATACGCAGTATTTT,CAIGGGLAGDTQYF
.,TRBD1,TRBV18,TRBJ1-2,TGTGCCAGCTCACCAAGCCAGGGACAGGTCACGATGGGGTATGGCTACACCTTC,CASSPSQGQVTMGYGYTF
.,.,TRBV11-2,TRBJ2-1,TGTGCCAGCAGCCCGGTCAATGAGCAGTTCTTC,CASSPVNEQFF
once,.,TRBV15,TRBJ1-1,TGTGCCACCAGCAGAGAGATCGGGGAGGACACTGAGGCTTTCTTT,CATSREIGEDTEAFF
.,TRBD1,TRBV19,TRBJ2-2,TGTGCCAGTAGTCGCGAAACCGACAGGGTCACCGGGGAGCTGTTTTTT,CASSRETDRVTGELFF
.,TRBD1,TRBV5-4,TRBJ1-2,TGTGCCAGCAGCTTGGGGCCAGGGGGCCGGGACTATGGCTACACCTTC,CASSLGPGGRDYGYTF
.,.,TRBV6-5,TRBJ1-2,TGTGCCAGCACGGGGGGAGGTAACTATGGCTACACCTTC,CASTGGGNYGYTF
.,.,TRBV5-6,TRBJ1-5,TGTGCCAGCAGCTGGGGACTCCAGGATCCTAATCAGCCCCAGCATTTT,CASSWGLQDPNQPQHF
.,.,TRBV6-1,TRBJ2-3,TGTGCCAGCAGTGTCATCTATCGTACCTCCACCACAGATACGCAGTATTTT,CASSVIYRTSTTDTQYF
.,.,TRBV28,TRBJ2-4,TGTGCCAGCAGCTTAGCCAAAAACATTCAGTACTTC,CASSLAKNIQYF
.,.,TRBV29-1,TRBJ2-5,TGCAGCGTAACTAGCTTAGGAGAAGAGACCCAGTACTTC,CSVTSLGEETQYF
once,TRBD1,TRBV7-2,TRBJ2-1,TGTGCCAGCAGCTTAGAGGGGGCTAGGGAGCTGTTCTTC,CASSLEGARELFF
.,TRBD2,TRBV5-1,TRBJ2-7,TGCGCCAGCAGACTGACTAGCGGGTCGTACGAGCAGTACTTC,CASRLTSGSYEQYF
few,TRBD2,TRBV2,TRBJ2-1,TGTGCCAGTACTAGCGGGAGGATTATCAATGAGCAGTTCTTC,CASTSGRIINEQFF
.,TRBD2,TRBV7-9,TRBJ2-7,TGTGCCAGCGTCCGGGGGGACGGCTCCTACGAGCAGTACTTC,CASVRGDGSYEQYF
.,TRBD1,TRBV7-2,TRBJ1-2,TGTGCCAGCAGCGCGGACAGGGGCTATGGCTACACCTTC,CASSADRGYGYTF
.,.,TRBV5-6,TRBJ2-2,TGTGCCAGCAGCTCGGGGGGCCGGGCGAACACCGGGGAGCTGTTTTTT,CASSSGGRANTGELFF
.,TRBD2,TRBV5-1,TRBJ2-7,TGCGCCAGCAGCTTGGAGGCTAGCGGGGCCGAGCAGTACTTC,CASSLEASGAEQYF
.,.,TRBV7-3,TRBJ1-1,TGTGCCAGCAAGGTAGGGGGGACTATGAACACTGAAGCTTTCTTT,CASKVGGTMNTEAFF
.,.,TRBV7-9,TRBJ2-5,TGTGCCAGCAGCCTATGGGGAGGGGGAGAGACCCAGTACTTC,CASSLWGGGETQYF
.,TRBD2,TRBV5-4,TRBJ2-1,TGTGCCAGCAGCCCCCGTAGCGGGGAGCAGTTCTTC,CASSPRSGEQFF
.,TRBD1,TRBV5-1,TRBJ1-1,TGCGCCAGCAGCTTGGTATCGGGACAGGGGAGAAGGTCGGACACTGAAGCTTTCTTT,CASSLVSGQGRRSDTEAFF
.,TRBD1,TRBV27,TRBJ1-6,TGTGCCAGCTCGATGAGACAGGGAACAGGGACACCCCTCCACTTT,CASSMRQGTGTPLHF
.,TRBD2,TRBV5-5,TRBJ2-1,TGTGCCAGCAGCGCAACCGGGACTAGCGTTTACAATGAGCAGTTCTTC,CASSATGTSVYNEQFF
.,TRBD1,TRBV19,TRBJ2-7,TGTGCCAGTAGTATCCAGCGGGGACAGGGTTACGAGCAGTACTTC,CASSIQRGQGYEQYF
.,.,TRBV11-2,TRBJ2-3,TGTGCCAGCAGCTTAGGCGGGTATAACACAGATACGCAGTATTTT,CASSLGGYNTDTQYF